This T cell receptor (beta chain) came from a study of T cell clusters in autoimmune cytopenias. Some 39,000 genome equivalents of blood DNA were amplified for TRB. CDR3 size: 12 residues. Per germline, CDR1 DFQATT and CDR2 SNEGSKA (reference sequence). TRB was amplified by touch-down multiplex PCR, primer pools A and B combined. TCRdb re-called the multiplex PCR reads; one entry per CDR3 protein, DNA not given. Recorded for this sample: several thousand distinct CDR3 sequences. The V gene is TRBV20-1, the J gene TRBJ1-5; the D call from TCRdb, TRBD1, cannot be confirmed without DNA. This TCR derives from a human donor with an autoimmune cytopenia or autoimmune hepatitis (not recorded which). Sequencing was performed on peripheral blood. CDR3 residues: CSASPGGQPQHF.